The 19 T cell receptor beta chains presented below share a single source sample, sequenced in a study of T-cell memory formation after mild COVID-19 (dated by TCRdb to 2020 to 2022). Library construction relied on 5' RACE. TCRdb lists the instrument as Illumina NovaSeq 6000. TCRdb reanalyzed the raw reads on its own, using fastp at Q25 for trimming and MiXCR for clone calling, and kept in-frame beta chains. A single entry per CDR3 protein holds the most common genes and DNA from its merged rows. This sample holds roughly 160,000 distinct CDR3 sequences; more than 9% were observed only once. Roughly 3.8% of the sample is held by the ten biggest clonotypes. The sample was PBMCs or a T cell subset sorted from them (not recorded which). The receptors here all came from a man aged 18-30 years who had mild COVID-19 (a few samples of this study predate the infection). The sample titles of this study are shuffled in the database, so cell type and time point are left out; the donor was told from shared clones.

This clonotype was observed a handful of times. The chain recombines TRBV4-2 with TRBJ2-3, with 7 bases aligning to TRBD1. V dropped 5 bases and J dropped 7; count of bases not matched to a gene: 9. Germline V lookup: CDR1 LGHNA, CDR2 YNFKEQ. This CDR3 is built from 14 residues. DNA of the CDR3: TGTGCCAGCAGCTTCCTCAAGGGGGCCAATACGCAGTATTTT. Protein: CASSFLKGANTQYF.

The J gene is TRBJ1-3, the V gene TRBV5-1, with a tentative D call TRBD1 (5 bases). The CDR3 is 15 residues long. V lost 3 bases to trimming and J lost 1 base, with 11 bases between them. Germline V gives CDR1 SGHRS, CDR2 YFSETQ. As DNA, the CDR3 is TGCGCCAGCAGCTGGGACGGTTCTTCTGGAAACACCATATATTTT. Translation: CASSWDGSSGNTIYF.

This clonotype was detected only a few times. The CDR3 loop reads CASTHFGGSQETQYF. Written as DNA, the CDR3 is TGCGCCAGCACCCATTTCGGGGGATCACAAGAGACCCAGTACTTC. The chain employs TRBV5-1 and TRBJ2-5; D may be TRBD2 (6 bases). CDR1 is SGHRS and CDR2 is YFSETQ in the germline V gene. V lost 6 bases to trimming and J lost 2 bases, with 17 bases between them. The CDR3 is 15 residues long.

The chain has TRBV6-2 or TRBV6-3 and TRBJ1-2; D is undetermined. V shed 6 bases and J shed 1 base, with 12 bases lying between them. The length of the CDR3 is 14 residues. Germline lookup yields CDR1 MNHEY and CDR2 SVGEGT. CDR3 region: CASSPDGNNYGYTF. CDR3 coding DNA: TGTGCCAGCAGCCCCGACGGAAATAACTATGGCTACACCTTC.

This clonotype was counted ten times or more. The chain employs TRBV7-2 and TRBJ2-3; 15 nucleotides line up with TRBD2. Germline CDR1 is SGHTA and CDR2 is FQGNSA. The CDR3 consists of 16 residues. V was clipped by 5 bases and J by 5 bases; unmatched bases: 5. The CDR3 reads CASSPTGLAGGDTQYF. CDR3 DNA sequence: TGTGCCAGCAGCCCGACGGGACTAGCGGGGGGAGATACGCAGTATTTT. The variable domain in full, with the rest retrieved from reference TRBV7-2 and TRBJ2-3, is GAGVSQSPSNKVTEKGKDVELRCDPISGHTALYWYRQSLGQGLEFLIYFQGNSAPDKSGLPSDRFSAERTGGSVSTLTIQRTQQEDSAVYLCASSPTGLAGGDTQYFGPGTRLTVL.

The chain has TRBV20-1 and TRBJ1-5; D unresolved. In germline, CDR1 is DFQATT, CDR2 SNEGSKA (reference sequence). V was trimmed by 0 bases and J by 7 bases, leaving 13 bases between them. CDR3 size: 14 residues. The CDR3 spells CSARDLTLGQPQHF. The CDR3 nucleotides are TGCAGTGCTAGAGATTTGACCCTCGGGCAGCCCCAGCATTTT.

This clonotype was observed a few times. The CDR3 loop is CASSLGVGGRRGTGELFF. The CDR3 nucleotides are TGTGCCAGCAGCTTAGGGGTCGGGGGCAGACGAGGCACCGGGGAGCTGTTTTTT. This chain joins TRBV7-8 and TRBJ2-2; D is perhaps TRBD1 or TRBD2 (6 bases each). Per germline, CDR1 SGHVS and CDR2 FQNEAQ. Trimming removed 1 base from V and 4 bases from J, with 19 bases in between. The CDR3 is made up of 18 amino acids.

This clonotype was detected a few times. The V call is TRBV24-1, the J call TRBJ2-2; 11 nucleotides agree with TRBD1. Germline V gives CDR1 KGHDR, CDR2 SFDVKD. Trimming at V came to 4 bases and at J to 7 bases, leaving 4 bases not matched to a gene. The CDR3 contains 15 residues. The DNA of the CDR3 is TGTGCCACCAGTGACCCCGGGACAGGGGGCGGGGAGCTGTTTTTT. Protein product: CATSDPGTGGGELFF.

This clonotype occurred once. J is TRBJ1-5 and V is TRBV12-5; D is undetermined. Trimming took off 6 bases at V and 3 bases at J, with 9 bases between the two ends. Germline CDR1 is LGHNT and CDR2 is FRNRAP. There are 13 residues in the CDR3. Written as DNA, the CDR3 is TGTGCTAGTGGACCACAAGACAATCAGCCCCAGCATTTT. Amino acids: CASGPQDNQPQHF.

In its sample, this clonotype was seen many times. This chain joins TRBV4-1 and TRBJ2-5; D gene unclear. The CDR3 has 11 amino acids. Germline CDR1 MGHRA, CDR2 YSYEKL. Deletions cut 0 bases from V and 4 bases from J, with 0 bases between. CDR3 sequence (DNA): TGCGCCAGCAGCCAAGAAGAGACCCAGTACTTC. Its protein product is CASSQEETQYF.

The rearrangement links TRBV18 to TRBJ1-1; D remains ambiguous. Trimming removed 1 base at V and 2 bases at J, with 14 bases between. The CDR3 length is 16 residues. Germline loops: CDR1 KGHSH, CDR2 LQKENI. The CDR3 reads CASSPQDLETNTEAFF. CDR3 nucleotides: TGTGCCAGCTCACCACAAGATCTGGAAACCAACACTGAAGCTTTCTTT.

The rearrangement uses TRBV7-9 and TRBJ2-7; D perhaps matches TRBD1 (6 bases). The V gene lost 2 bases and the J gene lost 4 bases, with 9 bases spanning the gap. The CDR3 length is 13 residues. CDR1 is SEHNR, CDR2 FQNEAQ, per germline (reference sequence). CDR3 loop: CASSLNREYEQYF. In DNA, the CDR3 is TGTGCCAGCAGCTTAAACAGGGAATACGAGCAGTACTTC.

There are many counts of this clonotype. The genes are TRBV6-5 and TRBJ2-6; 11 nucleotides line up with TRBD2. The ends lost 5 bases at V and 2 bases at J; junction bases unmatched: 8. Germline CDR1 MNHEY, CDR2 SVGAGI. The CDR3 sequence is 18 residues long. The CDR3 reads CASSPGLAASPGANVLTF. DNA of the CDR3: TGTGCCAGCAGTCCGGGACTAGCGGCCTCCCCTGGGGCCAACGTCCTGACTTTC.

At least ten counts were recorded for this clonotype. V gene TRBV6-5 combines with J gene TRBJ1-1, with D perhaps matching TRBD1 (6 bases). The germline gives CDR1 MNHEY, CDR2 SVGAGI. Trimming left V 6 bases short and J 1 base short, with 12 bases between. The CDR3 spans 14 residues. Here the CDR3 reads CASRSLDRNTEAFF. The CDR3 nucleotides read TGTGCCAGCAGGTCCTTGGACAGGAACACTGAAGCTTTCTTT.

A few counts support this clonotype. The chain has TRBV2 and TRBJ2-7, with D perhaps TRBD1 (6 bases). Per the germline V gene, CDR1 is SNHLY and CDR2 is FYNNEI. Trimming removed 6 bases at V and 0 bases at J, with 15 bases between. This CDR3 spans 15 amino acids. CDR3 residues: CASSESTRGSYEQYV. The CDR3, as DNA: TGTGCCAGCAGCGAATCTACCAGGGGCTCCTACGAGCAGTACGTC.

This clonotype turned up a few times. The CDR3 is CASSQEYRADNEKLFF. The CDR3 DNA reads TGCGCCAGCAGCCAAGAATATCGGGCGGATAATGAAAAACTGTTTTTT. This chain uses TRBV4-3 with TRBJ1-4; D unclear. The CDR3 extends over 16 amino acids. V was clipped by 0 bases and J by 4 bases, with 12 bases between them. Germline V gene sequence: CDR1 LGHNA, CDR2 YSLEER.

The rearrangement links TRBV7-9 to TRBJ1-5; no clear D. This CDR3 is built from 16 residues. Germline V gives CDR1 SEHNR, CDR2 FQNEAQ (reference sequence). V was clipped by 1 base and J by 5 bases, with 15 bases between them. The CDR3 sequence is CASSLGVGRIHQPQHF. DNA for the CDR3: TGTGCCAGCAGCTTAGGAGTGGGCAGGATTCATCAGCCCCAGCATTTT.

This clonotype came up a few times. The chain is built from TRBV10-3 and TRBJ1-1, with 7 bases matching TRBD1. The CDR3 length is 12 residues. Germline trimming cut 10 bases from V and 7 bases from J; bases unmatched to any gene: 9. Germline-derived CDR1 and CDR2 are ENHRY and SYGVKD. CDR3 in amino acids: CATSTGKSEAFF. The DNA of the CDR3 is TGTGCCACGTCGACAGGGAAGAGTGAAGCTTTCTTT.

The chain combines TRBV7-9 with TRBJ2-4; maybe TRBD1 (5 bases). Germline V lookup: CDR1 SEHNR, CDR2 FQNEAQ (reference sequence). V shed 1 base and J shed 8 bases, with 6 bases lying between them. CDR3 size: 12 residues. CDR3 protein: CASSLDRHIQYF. Here the CDR3 DNA reads TGTGCCAGCAGCTTAGACAGGCACATTCAGTACTTC.